This TCR beta chain was obtained from a study of Graves' ophthalmopathy and Graves' hyperthyroidism. Study-level background: The authors collected peripheral blood at initial diagnosis, before any treatment. Study results and limitations: Most clonotypes expanded in thyroid above 0.001 frequency were present in blood too.

In this cohort, patients with other autoimmune diseases, uncontrolled infections, pregnancy or lactation were excluded. As the template, RNA transcripts were used to amplify TCR beta CDR3 regions. HTBI primers served in a first-round RT-PCR, which a second-round multiplex PCR followed. From the multiplex PCR reads, TCRdb called clonotypes with MiXCR, one entry per CDR3 protein. The sample yields 350,000 or so distinct CDR3 sequences, 15% to 20% seen once. Concerning this clonotype: Antigen unknown.

This TCR derives from an adult man with Graves' ophthalmopathy. Sequenced material: peripheral blood.

The chain's CDR3 is CASSPLGKQETQYF. CDR3 nucleotides: TGTGCCAGCAGCCCGTTAGGGAAGCAAGAGACCCAGTACTTC. This chain joins TRBV3-1 and TRBJ2-5; no firm D call. The CDR3 has 14 residues. Trimming removed 4 bases at V and 2 bases at J, with 11 bases between. Germline CDR1 and CDR2: LGHDT and YNNKEL (reference sequence).